Listed below are T cell receptor beta chains from one sample, sequenced in a study of T cell responses to AZD1222 COVID-19 vaccine. Clones were read by immunoSEQ multiplex PCR, and TCRdb kept only the in-frame ones, dropping some. The sample contains some 120,000 clones, 80% to 90% of which appear only once. This specimen consisted of peripheral blood, obtained on day 0 of MenACWY control vaccination. These receptors were collected from an adult in good health. Both conserved end residues are part of each CDR3. D genes are given only for firm matches. Clone size appears in some rows only: once, few, many, or a class for an expanded clone.

abundance,j_gene,v_gene,d_gene,CDR3aa,CDR3nt
-,TRBJ1-2,TRBV5-4,TRBD1,CASSLEQGGYGYTF,TGTGCCAGCAGCTTGGAACAGGGGGGGTATGGCTACACCTTC
-,TRBJ1-4,TRBV7-9,-,CASSLGWGSIEKLFF,TGTGCCAGCAGCTTAGGGTGGGGCTCTATTGAAAAACTGTTTTTT
-,TRBJ1-5,TRBV7-2,TRBD1,CASSPGTGRDQPQHF,TGTGCCAGCAGCCCCGGGACAGGGAGAGATCAGCCCCAGCATTTT
few,TRBJ2-7,TRBV6-5,TRBD1,CASRAPGQGSYEQYF,TGTGCCAGCAGGGCTCCGGGACAGGGCTCCTACGAGCAGTACTTC
once,TRBJ1-1,TRBV9,-,CASSVYSSNTEAFF,TGTGCCAGCAGCGTATACAGTTCCAACACTGAAGCTTTCTTT
-,TRBJ2-5,TRBV2,-,CASSPVTGQQETQYF,TGTGCCAGCAGTCCCGTGACAGGTCAACAAGAGACCCAGTACTTC
-,TRBJ2-6,TRBV19,-,CASSPAVTSSGANVLTF,TGTGCCAGTAGTCCCGCAGTCACCTCCTCTGGGGCCAACGTCCTGACTTTC
-,TRBJ1-4,TRBV3-1/TRBV3-2,-,CASSQGPPHEKLFF,TGTGCCAGCAGCCAAGGGCCCCCGCATGAAAAACTGTTTTTT
-,TRBJ2-7,TRBV4-2,-,CASSQVSRISYEQYF,TGTGCCAGCAGCCAAGTTAGCAGGATCTCCTACGAGCAGTACTTC
-,TRBJ1-1,TRBV19,TRBD1,CASSADRGRPEAFF,TGTGCCAGTAGTGCTGACAGGGGGAGGCCTGAAGCTTTCTTT
-,TRBJ1-6,TRBV6-5,-,CASSREGRVSPLHF,TGTGCCAGCAGTCGGGAGGGGCGCGTTTCACCCCTCCACTTT
-,TRBJ2-3,TRBV3-1/TRBV3-2,TRBD2,CASSLPTSGGPDTQYF,TGTGCCAGCAGCCTTCCGACTAGCGGGGGGCCAGATACGCAGTATTTT
-,TRBJ1-4,TRBV28,-,CASSPVRRRGEKLFF,TGTGCCAGCAGTCCCGTAAGGAGGAGAGGTGAAAAACTGTTTTTT
-,TRBJ2-2,TRBV6-4,-,CASSPGTDTGELFF,TGTGCCAGCAGTCCCGGGACTGACACCGGGGAGCTGTTTTTT
-,TRBJ1-5,TRBV24-1,TRBD1,CATGGQDNQPQHF,TGTGCCACCGGTGGACAGGACAATCAGCCCCAGCATTTT
-,TRBJ2-1,TRBV6-4,TRBD2,CASSDSRGGSNEQFF,TGTGCCAGCAGTGACTCGCGCGGGGGATCAAATGAGCAGTTCTTC
-,TRBJ1-4,TRBV7-6,-,CASSLVGPPNEKLFF,TGTGCCAGCAGCTTAGTGGGTCCGCCTAATGAAAAACTGTTTTTT
-,TRBJ2-5,TRBV28,-,CASSWGLRETQYF,TGTGCCAGCAGTTGGGGCCTACGGGAGACCCAGTACTTC
-,TRBJ2-2,TRBV2,TRBD2,CASNQRGPNTGELFF,TGTGCCAGCAACCAGCGGGGGCCGAACACCGGGGAGCTGTTTTTT
-,TRBJ1-5,TRBV18,TRBD1,CASSTGTGGLGQPQHF,TGTGCCAGCTCAACTGGGACAGGGGGCTTGGGTCAGCCCCAGCATTTT
-,TRBJ1-2,TRBV6-6,-,CASSPSLRDTRTYGYTF,TGTGCCAGCAGTCCATCCCTTCGGGACACGCGTACCTATGGCTACACCTTC
-,TRBJ2-7,TRBV5-1,TRBD1,CASRQGQNYEQYF,TGCGCCAGCAGACAGGGACAGAACTACGAGCAGTACTTC
-,TRBJ1-4,TRBV10-3,-,CAISAVGGGEKLFF,TGTGCCATCAGTGCGGTAGGTGGAGGTGAAAAACTGTTTTTT
-,TRBJ2-3,TRBV5-1,-,CASSLALEPDTQYF,TGCGCCAGCAGCTTGGCTTTGGAACCGGATACGCAGTATTTT
-,TRBJ2-7,TRBV4-3,-,CASSQGVRYEQYF,TGCGCCAGCAGCCAAGGAGTAAGGTACGAGCAGTACTTC
-,TRBJ2-5,TRBV5-1,-,CASSLWAAQETQYF,TGCGCCAGCAGCTTGTGGGCAGCTCAAGAGACCCAGTACTTC
-,TRBJ2-2,TRBV30,-,CAWRLYGELFF,TGTGCCTGGAGACTATACGGGGAGCTGTTTTTT
-,TRBJ1-2,TRBV19,-,CASSSQGFGGYTF,TGTGCCAGTAGTAGCCAGGGTTTTGGCGGCTACACCTTC